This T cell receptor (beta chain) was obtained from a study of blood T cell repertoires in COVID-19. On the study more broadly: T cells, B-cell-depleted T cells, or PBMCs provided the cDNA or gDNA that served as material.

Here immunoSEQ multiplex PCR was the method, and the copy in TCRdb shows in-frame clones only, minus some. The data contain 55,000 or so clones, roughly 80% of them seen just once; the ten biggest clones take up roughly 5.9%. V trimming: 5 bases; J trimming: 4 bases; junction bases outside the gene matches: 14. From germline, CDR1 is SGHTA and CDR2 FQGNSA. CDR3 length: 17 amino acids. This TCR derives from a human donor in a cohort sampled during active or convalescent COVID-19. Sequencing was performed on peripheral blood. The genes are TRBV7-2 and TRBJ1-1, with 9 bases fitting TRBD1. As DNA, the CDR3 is TGTGCCAGCAGCCTATCAGGGACAGGGATGGTGGGCACTGAAGCTTTCTTT. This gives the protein CASSLSGTGMVGTEAFF.